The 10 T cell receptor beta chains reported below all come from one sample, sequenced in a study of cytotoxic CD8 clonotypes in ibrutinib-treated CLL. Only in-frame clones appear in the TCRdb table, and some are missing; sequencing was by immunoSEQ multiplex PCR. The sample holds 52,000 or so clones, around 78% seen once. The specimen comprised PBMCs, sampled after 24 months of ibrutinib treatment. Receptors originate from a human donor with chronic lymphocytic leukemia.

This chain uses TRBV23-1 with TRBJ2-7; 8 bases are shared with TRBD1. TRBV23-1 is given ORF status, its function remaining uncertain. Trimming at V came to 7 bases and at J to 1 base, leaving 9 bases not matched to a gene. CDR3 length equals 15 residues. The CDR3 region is CASTSLDRVSYEQYF. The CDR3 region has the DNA TGCGCCAGCACATCCCTGGACAGGGTATCCTACGAGCAGTACTTC.

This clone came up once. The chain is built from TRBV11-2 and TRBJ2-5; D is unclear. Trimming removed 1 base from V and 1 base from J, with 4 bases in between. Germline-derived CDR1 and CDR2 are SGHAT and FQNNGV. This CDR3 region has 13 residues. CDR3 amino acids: CASSLGFQETQYF. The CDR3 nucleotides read TGTGCCAGCAGCTTAGGATTCCAAGAGACCCAGTACTTC.

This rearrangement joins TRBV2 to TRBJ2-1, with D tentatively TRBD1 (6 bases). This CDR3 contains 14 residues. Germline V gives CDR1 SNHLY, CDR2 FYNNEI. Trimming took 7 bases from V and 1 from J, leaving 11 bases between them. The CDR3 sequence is CASKTGGSYNEQFF. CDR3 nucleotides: TGTGCCAGCAAGACAGGAGGTTCCTACAATGAGCAGTTCTTC.

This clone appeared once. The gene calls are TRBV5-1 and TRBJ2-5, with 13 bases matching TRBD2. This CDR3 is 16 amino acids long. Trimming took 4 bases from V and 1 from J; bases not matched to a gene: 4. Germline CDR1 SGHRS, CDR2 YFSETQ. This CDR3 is CASSTGLAGTQETQYF. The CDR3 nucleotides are TGCGCCAGCAGCACGGGACTAGCGGGGACCCAAGAGACCCAGTACTTC.

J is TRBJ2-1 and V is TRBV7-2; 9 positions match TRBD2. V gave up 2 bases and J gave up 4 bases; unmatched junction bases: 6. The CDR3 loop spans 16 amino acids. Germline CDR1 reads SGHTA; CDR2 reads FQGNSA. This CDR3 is CASSLLAGSVYNEQFF. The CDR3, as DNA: TGTGCCAGCAGCTTACTAGCGGGAAGTGTATACAATGAGCAGTTCTTC.

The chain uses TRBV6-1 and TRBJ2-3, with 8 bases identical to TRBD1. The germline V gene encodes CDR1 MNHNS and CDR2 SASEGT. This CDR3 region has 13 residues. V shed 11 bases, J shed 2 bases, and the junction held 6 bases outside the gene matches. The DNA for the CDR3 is TGTGCCCTCGACAGGGGCCTCACAGATACGCAGTATTTT. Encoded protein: CALDRGLTDTQYF.

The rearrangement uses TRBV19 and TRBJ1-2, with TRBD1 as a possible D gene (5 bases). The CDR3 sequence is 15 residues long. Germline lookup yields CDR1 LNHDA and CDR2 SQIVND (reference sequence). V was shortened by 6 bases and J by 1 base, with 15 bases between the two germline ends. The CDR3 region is CASRPHPQDNYGYTF. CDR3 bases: TGTGCCAGTAGACCGCACCCACAGGATAACTATGGCTACACCTTC.

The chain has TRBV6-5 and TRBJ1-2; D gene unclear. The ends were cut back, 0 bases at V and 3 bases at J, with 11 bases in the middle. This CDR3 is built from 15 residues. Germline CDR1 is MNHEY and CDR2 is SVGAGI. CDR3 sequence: CASSYSREWDYGYTF. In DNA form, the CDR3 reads TGTGCCAGCAGTTACTCGAGGGAGTGGGACTATGGCTACACCTTC.

This CDR3 is CASSLQAGNGYTF. Written as DNA, the CDR3 is TGTGCCAGCAGTTTACAGGCAGGGAATGGCTACACCTTC. The V gene is TRBV28, the J gene TRBJ1-2; possible D gene TRBD1, 5 bases. The CDR3 has 13 amino acids. The V gene's germline CDR1 is MDHEN and CDR2 SYDVKM. Trimming left V 2 bases short and J 6 bases short, with 10 bases between.

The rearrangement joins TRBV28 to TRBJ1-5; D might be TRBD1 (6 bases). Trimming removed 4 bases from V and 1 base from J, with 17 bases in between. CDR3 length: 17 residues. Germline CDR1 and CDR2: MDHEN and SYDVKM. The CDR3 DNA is TGTGCCAGCAGTTACCTAGGAGGGGGGGCGAGCAATCAGCCCCAGCATTTT. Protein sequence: CASSYLGGGASNQPQHF.